This note documents a single T cell receptor beta chain sequence. An immunoSEQ assay, version v3.0, was performed at survey level. Assay: immunoSEQ multiplex PCR; the TCRdb copy retains only in-frame clones and omits some. This sample has about 15,000 clones; under 90% occur once, and the top ten carry approximately 9.2%. The CDR3 is 16 amino acids. CDR1 is LGHNA and CDR2 is YNFKEQ in the germline V gene. The V end lost 3 bases, the J end lost 1 base, and 10 bases lay between the germline ends. The sample is drawn from a study of long-term antiretroviral therapy in people with HIV. The rearrangement joins TRBV4-2 to TRBJ2-6, with a possible D match to TRBD2 (5 bases). This specimen consisted of unsorted PBMCs, obtained 0.1 years after starting antiretroviral therapy. This sequence was found in a man between 18 and 35 years old with HIV. This CDR3 is CASSHLRGSGANVLTF. The CDR3, as DNA: TGTGCCAGCAGCCACCTCCGAGGGTCTGGGGCCAACGTCCTGACTTTC.